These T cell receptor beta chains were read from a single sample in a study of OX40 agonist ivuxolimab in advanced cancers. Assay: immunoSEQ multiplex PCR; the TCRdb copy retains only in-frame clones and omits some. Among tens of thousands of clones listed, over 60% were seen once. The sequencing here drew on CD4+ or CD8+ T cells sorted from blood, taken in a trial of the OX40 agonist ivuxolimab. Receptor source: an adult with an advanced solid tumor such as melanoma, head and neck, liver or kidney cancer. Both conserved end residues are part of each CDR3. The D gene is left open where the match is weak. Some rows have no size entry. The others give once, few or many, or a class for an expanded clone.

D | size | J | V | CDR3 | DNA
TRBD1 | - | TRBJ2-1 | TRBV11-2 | CASSSGQIYNEQFF | TGTGCCAGCAGCTCGGGACAGATCTACAATGAGCAGTTCTTC
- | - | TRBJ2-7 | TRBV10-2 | CASRDLAYEQYF | TGCGCCAGCAGGGACCTAGCCTACGAGCAGTACTTC
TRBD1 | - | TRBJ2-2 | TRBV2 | CASRGGTVNTGELFF | TGTGCCAGCAGGGGTGGGACAGTGAACACCGGGGAGCTGTTTTTT
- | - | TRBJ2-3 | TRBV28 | CASRGSDYTDTQYF | TGTGCCAGCAGAGGGTCGGACTACACAGATACGCAGTATTTT
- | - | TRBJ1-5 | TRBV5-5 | CASSLAGFNQPQHF | TGTGCCAGCAGCTTGGCAGGGTTCAATCAGCCCCAGCATTTT
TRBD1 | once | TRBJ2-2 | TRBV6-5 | CASSGQGETGELFF | TGTGCCAGCAGCGGACAGGGGGAGACCGGGGAGCTGTTTTTT
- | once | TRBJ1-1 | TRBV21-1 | CASSKETAPHKKAFF | TGTGCCAGCAGCAAAGAAACTGCCCCCCACAAGAAAGCTTTCTTT
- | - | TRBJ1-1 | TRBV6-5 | CASSPDWNTEAFF | TGTGCCAGCAGTCCCGACTGGAACACTGAAGCTTTCTTT
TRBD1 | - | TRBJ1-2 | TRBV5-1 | CASSRRDSVTNYGYTF | TGCGCCAGCAGCCGCCGGGACAGCGTTACTAACTATGGCTACACCTTC
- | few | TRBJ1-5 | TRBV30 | CAWSIRGGGNQPQHF | TGTGCCTGGAGTATCCGGGGCGGAGGCAATCAGCCCCAGCATTTT
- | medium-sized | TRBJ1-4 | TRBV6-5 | CASSYSGRWFF | TGTGCCAGCAGTTACTCAGGGCGATGGTTTTTT
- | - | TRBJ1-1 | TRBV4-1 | CASSHSSGNLNTEAFF | TGCGCCAGCAGCCACTCTTCAGGGAACTTAAACACTGAAGCTTTCTTT
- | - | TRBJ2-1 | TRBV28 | CTSAPQGVNEQFF | TGTACTTCAGCCCCCCAAGGAGTGAATGAGCAGTTCTTC
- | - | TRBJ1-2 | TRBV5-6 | CASSRPGGYGYTF | TGTGCCAGCAGTCGGCCTGGAGGCTATGGCTACACCTTC
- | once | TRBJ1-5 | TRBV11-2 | CASSLGPGVNQPQHF | TGTGCCAGCAGCTTAGGGCCAGGGGTTAATCAGCCCCAGCATTTT
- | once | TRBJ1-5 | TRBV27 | CASSLSFSQPQHF | TGTGCCAGCAGTTTAAGCTTTAGTCAGCCCCAGCATTTT
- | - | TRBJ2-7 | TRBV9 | CASSVGGWSYEQYF | TGTGCCAGCAGCGTAGGGGGGTGGTCCTACGAGCAGTACTTC
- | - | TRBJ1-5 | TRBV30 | CAWSDDGGSNQPQHF | TGTGCCTGGAGTGACGACGGGGGTAGCAATCAGCCCCAGCATTTT
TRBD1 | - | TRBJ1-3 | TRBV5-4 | CASSWTGPGNTIYF | TGTGCCAGCAGCTGGACAGGGCCTGGAAACACCATATATTTT
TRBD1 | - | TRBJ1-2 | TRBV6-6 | CASSYSGTAANYGYTF | TGTGCCAGCAGTTACTCCGGGACAGCAGCTAACTATGGCTACACCTTC
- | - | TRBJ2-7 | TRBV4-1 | CASSPSTEGYEQYF | TGCGCCAGCAGCCCTTCTACAGAGGGATACGAGCAGTACTTC
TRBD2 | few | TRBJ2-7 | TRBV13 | CASSPLGRGSDEQYF | TGTGCCAGCAGCCCTCTGGGGAGGGGTAGCGACGAGCAGTACTTC
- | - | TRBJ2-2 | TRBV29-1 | CSAGGGSENTGELFF | TGCAGCGCTGGGGGTGGGAGCGAGAACACCGGGGAGCTGTTTTTT
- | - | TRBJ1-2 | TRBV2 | CASSMNYGYTF | TGTGCCAGCAGTATGAACTATGGCTACACCTTC